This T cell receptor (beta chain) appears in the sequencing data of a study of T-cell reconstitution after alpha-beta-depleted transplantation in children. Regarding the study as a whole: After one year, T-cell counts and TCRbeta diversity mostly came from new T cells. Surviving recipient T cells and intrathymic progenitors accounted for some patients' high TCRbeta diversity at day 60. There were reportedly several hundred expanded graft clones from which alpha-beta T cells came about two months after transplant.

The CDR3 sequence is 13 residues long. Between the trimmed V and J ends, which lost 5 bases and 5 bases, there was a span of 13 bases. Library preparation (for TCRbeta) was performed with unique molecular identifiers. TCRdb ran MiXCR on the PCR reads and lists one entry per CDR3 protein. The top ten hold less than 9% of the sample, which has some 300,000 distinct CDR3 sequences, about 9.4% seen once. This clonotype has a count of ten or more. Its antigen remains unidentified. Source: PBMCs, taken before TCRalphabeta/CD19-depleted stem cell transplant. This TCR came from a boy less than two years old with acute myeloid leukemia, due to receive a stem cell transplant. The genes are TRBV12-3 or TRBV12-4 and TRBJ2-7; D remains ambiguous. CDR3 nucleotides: TGTGCCAGCAGTCCACTCAGGTCACACGAGCAGTACTTC. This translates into CASSPLRSHEQYF.